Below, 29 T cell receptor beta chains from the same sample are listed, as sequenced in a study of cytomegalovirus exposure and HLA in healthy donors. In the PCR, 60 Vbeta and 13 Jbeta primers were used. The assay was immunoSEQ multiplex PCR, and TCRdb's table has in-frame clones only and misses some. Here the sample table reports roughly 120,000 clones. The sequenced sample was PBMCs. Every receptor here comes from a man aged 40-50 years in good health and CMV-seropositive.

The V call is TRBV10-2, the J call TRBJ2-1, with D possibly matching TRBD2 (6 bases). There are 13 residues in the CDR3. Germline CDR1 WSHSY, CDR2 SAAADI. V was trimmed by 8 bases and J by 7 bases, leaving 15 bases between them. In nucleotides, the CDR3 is TGCGCCAGCCAACGGGGGATAAGGAATGAGCAGTTCTTC. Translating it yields CASQRGIRNEQFF.

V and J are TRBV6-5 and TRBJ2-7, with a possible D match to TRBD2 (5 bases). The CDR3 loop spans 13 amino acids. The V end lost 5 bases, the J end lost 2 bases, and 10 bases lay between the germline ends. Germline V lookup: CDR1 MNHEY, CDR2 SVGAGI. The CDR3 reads CASSQAAAYEQYF. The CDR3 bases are TGTGCCAGCAGTCAGGCAGCGGCCTACGAGCAGTACTTC.

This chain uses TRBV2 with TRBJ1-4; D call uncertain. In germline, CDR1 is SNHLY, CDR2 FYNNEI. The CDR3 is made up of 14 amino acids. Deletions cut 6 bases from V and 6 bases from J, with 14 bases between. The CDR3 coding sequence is TGTGCCAGCAGAGGGCCCGGGGTAGATGAAAAACTGTTTTTT. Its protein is CASRGPGVDEKLFF.

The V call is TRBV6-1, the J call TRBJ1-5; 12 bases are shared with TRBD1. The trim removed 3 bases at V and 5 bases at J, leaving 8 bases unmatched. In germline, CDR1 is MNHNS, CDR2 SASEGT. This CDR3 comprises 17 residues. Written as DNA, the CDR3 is TGTGCCAGCAGTGATCGTGGGGACAGGGGGCGGCATCAGCCCCAGCATTTT. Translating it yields CASSDRGDRGRHQPQHF.

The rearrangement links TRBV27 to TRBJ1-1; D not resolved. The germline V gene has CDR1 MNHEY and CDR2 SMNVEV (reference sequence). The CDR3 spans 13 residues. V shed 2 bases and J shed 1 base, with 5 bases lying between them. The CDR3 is CASSLTGNTEAFF. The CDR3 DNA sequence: TGTGCCAGCAGTTTAACCGGGAACACTGAAGCTTTCTTT.

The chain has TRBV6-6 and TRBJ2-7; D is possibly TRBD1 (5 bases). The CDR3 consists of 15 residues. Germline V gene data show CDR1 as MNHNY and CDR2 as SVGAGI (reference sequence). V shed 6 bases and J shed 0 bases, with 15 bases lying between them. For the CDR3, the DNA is TGTGCCAGCAGAACACGGAACAGGTTCTCCTACGAGCAGTACTTC. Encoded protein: CASRTRNRFSYEQYF.

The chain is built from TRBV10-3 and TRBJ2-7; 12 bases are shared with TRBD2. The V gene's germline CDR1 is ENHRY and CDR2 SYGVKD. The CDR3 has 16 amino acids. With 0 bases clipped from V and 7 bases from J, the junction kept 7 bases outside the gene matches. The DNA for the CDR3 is TGTGCCATCAGTGAGTCTCGGCTAGCGGGAGGGGGTGAGCAGTACTTC. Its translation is CAISESRLAGGGEQYF.

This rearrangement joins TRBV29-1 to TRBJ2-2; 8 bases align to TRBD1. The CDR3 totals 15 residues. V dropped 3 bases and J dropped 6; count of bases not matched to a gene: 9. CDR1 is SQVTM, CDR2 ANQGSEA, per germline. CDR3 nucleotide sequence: TGCAGCGTTGACCTTGGACAGGGAATGTCCGGGGAGCTGTTTTTT. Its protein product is CSVDLGQGMSGELFF.

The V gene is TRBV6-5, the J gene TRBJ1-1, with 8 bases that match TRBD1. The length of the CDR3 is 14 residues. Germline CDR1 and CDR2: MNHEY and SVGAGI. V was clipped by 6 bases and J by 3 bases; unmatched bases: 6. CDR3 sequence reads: CASRLQGGYTEAFF. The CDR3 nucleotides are TGTGCCAGCAGACTACAGGGGGGATACACTGAAGCTTTCTTT.

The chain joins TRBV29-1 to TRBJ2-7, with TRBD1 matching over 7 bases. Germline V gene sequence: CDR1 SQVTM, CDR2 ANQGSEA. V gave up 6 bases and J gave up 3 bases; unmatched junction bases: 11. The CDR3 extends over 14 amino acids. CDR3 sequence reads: CSVTTGTASYEQYF. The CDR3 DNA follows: TGCAGCGTGACCACTGGGACAGCTAGCTACGAGCAGTACTTC.

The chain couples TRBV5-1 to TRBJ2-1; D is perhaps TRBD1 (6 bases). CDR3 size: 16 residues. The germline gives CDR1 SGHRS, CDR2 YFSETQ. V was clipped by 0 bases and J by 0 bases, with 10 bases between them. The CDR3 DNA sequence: TGCGCCAGCAGCTTGGGTGGGACAAGCTCCTACAATGAGCAGTTCTTC. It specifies CASSLGGTSSYNEQFF.

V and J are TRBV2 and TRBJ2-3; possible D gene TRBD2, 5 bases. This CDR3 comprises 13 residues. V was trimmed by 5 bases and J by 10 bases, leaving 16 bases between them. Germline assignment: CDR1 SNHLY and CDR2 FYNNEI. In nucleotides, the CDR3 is TGTGCCAGCAGTTCCCCTACTAGGGATCCGCAGTATTTT. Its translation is CASSSPTRDPQYF.

This chain's CDR3 is CASTPGQVHSDTQYF. The CDR3 DNA follows: TGTGCCAGCACCCCAGGGCAGGTCCATTCAGATACGCAGTATTTT. The chain uses TRBV6-5 and TRBJ2-3; maybe TRBD1 (5 bases). With 7 bases removed from V and 4 bases from J, the gap between germline ends came to 18 bases. CDR1 MNHEY and CDR2 SVGAGI come from the germline V gene. CDR3 size: 15 residues.

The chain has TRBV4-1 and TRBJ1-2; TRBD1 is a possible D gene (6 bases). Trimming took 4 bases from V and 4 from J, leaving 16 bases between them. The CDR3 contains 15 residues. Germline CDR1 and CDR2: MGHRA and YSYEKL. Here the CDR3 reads CASSRGGATSYGYTF. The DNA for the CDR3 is TGCGCCAGCAGCCGGGGGGGGGCCACCTCCTATGGCTACACCTTC.

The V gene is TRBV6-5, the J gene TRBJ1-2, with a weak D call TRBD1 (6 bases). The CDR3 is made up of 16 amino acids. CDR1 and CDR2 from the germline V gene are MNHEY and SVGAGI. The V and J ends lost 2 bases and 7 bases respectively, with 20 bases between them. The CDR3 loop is CASSYARVDGGLGYTF. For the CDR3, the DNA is TGTGCCAGCAGTTACGCCCGCGTCGACGGGGGGCTTGGCTACACCTTC.

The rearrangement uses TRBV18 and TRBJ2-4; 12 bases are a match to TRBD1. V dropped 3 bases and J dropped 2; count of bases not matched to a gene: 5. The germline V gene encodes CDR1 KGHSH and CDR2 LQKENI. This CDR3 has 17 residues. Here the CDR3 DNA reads TGTGCCAGCTCACCTACTGGGACAGGGGGCCCCAAAAACATTCAGTACTTC. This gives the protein CASSPTGTGGPKNIQYF.

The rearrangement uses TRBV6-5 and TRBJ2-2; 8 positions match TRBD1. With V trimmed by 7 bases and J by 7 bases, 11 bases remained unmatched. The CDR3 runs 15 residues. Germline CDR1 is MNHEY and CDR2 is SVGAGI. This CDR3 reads CASTQQGVVGGELFF. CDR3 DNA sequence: TGTGCCAGCACCCAACAGGGGGTAGTCGGCGGGGAGCTGTTTTTT.

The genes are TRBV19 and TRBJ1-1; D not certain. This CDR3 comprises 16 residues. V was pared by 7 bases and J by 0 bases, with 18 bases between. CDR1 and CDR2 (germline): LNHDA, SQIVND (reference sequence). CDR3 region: CASNPGLKLLNTEAFF. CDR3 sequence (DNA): TGTGCCAGTAATCCCGGACTGAAATTACTGAACACTGAAGCTTTCTTT.

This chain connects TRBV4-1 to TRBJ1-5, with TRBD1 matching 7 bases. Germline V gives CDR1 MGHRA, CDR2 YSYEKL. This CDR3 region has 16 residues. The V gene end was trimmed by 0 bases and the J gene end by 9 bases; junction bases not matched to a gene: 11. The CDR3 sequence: CASSQEAPRGFWPQHF. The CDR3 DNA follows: TGCGCCAGCAGCCAAGAGGCACCCAGGGGGTTTTGGCCCCAGCATTTT.

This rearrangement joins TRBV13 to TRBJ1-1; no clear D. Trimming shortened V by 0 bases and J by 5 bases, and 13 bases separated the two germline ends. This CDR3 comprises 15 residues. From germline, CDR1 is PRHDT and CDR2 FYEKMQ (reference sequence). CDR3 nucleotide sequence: TGTGCCAGCAGCTTAGGCTCCTCCGGGAGGACTGAAGCTTTCTTT. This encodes CASSLGSSGRTEAFF.

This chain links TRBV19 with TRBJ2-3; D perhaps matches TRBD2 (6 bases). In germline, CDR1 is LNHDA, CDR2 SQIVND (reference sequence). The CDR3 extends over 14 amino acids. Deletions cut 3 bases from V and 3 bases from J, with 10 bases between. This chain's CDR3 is CASSILGRTDTQYF. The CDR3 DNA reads TGTGCCAGTAGTATTCTCGGGAGAACAGATACGCAGTATTTT.

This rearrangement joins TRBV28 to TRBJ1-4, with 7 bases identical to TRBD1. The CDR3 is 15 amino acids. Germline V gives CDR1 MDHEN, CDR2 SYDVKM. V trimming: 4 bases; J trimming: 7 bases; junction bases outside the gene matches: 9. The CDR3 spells CASSSPTGWLEKLFF. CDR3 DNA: TGTGCCAGCAGTTCCCCGACAGGGTGGCTTGAAAAACTGTTTTTT.

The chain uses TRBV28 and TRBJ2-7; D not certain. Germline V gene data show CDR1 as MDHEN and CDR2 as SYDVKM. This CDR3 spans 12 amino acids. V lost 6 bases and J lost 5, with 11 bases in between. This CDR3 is CASSSTLHEQYF. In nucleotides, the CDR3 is TGTGCCAGCAGCTCCACTCTCCACGAGCAGTACTTC.

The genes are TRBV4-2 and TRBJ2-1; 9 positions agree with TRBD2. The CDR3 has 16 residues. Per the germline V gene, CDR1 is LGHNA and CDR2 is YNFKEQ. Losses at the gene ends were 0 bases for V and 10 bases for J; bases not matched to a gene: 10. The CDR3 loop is CASSQDLSGGLPEQFF. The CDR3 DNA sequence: TGTGCCAGCAGCCAAGACTTAAGCGGGGGGTTGCCGGAGCAGTTCTTC.

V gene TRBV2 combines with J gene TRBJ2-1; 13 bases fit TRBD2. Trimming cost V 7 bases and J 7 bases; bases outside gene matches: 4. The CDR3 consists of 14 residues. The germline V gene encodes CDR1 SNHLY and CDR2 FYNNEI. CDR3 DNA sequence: TGTGCCAGCACCCGGACTAGCGGGAGTAATGAGCAGTTCTTC. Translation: CASTRTSGSNEQFF.

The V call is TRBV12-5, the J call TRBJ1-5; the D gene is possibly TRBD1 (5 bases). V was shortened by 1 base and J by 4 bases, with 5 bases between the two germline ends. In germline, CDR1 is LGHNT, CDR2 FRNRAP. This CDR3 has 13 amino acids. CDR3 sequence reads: CASGLAGNQPQHF. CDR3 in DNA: TGTGCTAGTGGTTTGGCAGGGAATCAGCCCCAGCATTTT. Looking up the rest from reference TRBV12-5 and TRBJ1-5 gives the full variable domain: DARVTQTPRHKVTEMGQEVTMRCQPILGHNTVFWYRQTMMQGLELLAYFRNRAPLDDSGMPKDRFSAEMPDATLATLKIQPSEPRDSAVYFCASGLAGNQPQHFGDGTRLSIL.

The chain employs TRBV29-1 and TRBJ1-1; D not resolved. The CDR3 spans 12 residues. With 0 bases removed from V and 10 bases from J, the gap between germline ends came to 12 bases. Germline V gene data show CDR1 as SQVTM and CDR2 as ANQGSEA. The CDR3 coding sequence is TGCAGCGTTGAAGATAGCGGGATAGGAGCTTTCTTT. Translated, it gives CSVEDSGIGAFF.

The CDR3 coding sequence is TGTGCCAAGGGAGGGAGGCAGAACACCGGGGAGCTGTTTTTT. Translation: CAKGGRQNTGELFF. J is TRBJ2-2 and V is TRBV2, with 7 bases that match TRBD2. Germline V lookup: CDR1 SNHLY, CDR2 FYNNEI. The CDR3 consists of 14 residues. The trim removed 10 bases at V and 1 base at J, leaving 6 bases unmatched.

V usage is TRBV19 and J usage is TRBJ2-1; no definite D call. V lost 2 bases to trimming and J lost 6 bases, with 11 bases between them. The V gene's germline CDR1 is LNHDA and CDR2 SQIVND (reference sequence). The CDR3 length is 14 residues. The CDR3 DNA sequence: TGTGCCAGTAGTATACGTACAATCCGCAATGAGCAGTTCTTC. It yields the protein CASSIRTIRNEQFF.